The entry that follows covers one TCR beta chain sequence. Additional DNA sequences in this sample encode the identical CDR3. These data come from a study of blood T cell repertoires in COVID-19. About the study: T cells, B-cell-depleted T cells, or PBMCs provided the cDNA or gDNA that served as material.

CDR1 and CDR2 from the germline V gene are MNHEY and SVGAGI. V dropped 0 bases and J dropped 2; count of bases not matched to a gene: 3. The CDR3 covers 15 residues. The protocol was immunoSEQ multiplex PCR, while the TCRdb copy is restricted to in-frame clones and leaves out a portion. Of 380,000 or so clones detected, 75% to 90% appear once; the ten largest clones hold about 7%. Sequences were obtained from peripheral blood. The clonotype comes from a woman between 55 and 75 years old with COVID-19, enrolled during active disease. The V call is TRBV6-5, the J call TRBJ1-2; 7 nucleotides align to TRBD1. Here the CDR3 reads CASSYSTGLNYGYTF. The CDR3, as DNA: TGTGCCAGCAGTTACTCGACAGGGCTAAACTATGGCTACACCTTC.